The 24 T cell receptor beta chains presented below share a single source sample, sequenced in a study of cytomegalovirus exposure and HLA in healthy donors. It was with 60 Vbeta and 13 Jbeta primers that the PCR ran. Sequenced by immunoSEQ multiplex PCR; TCRdb stores in-frame clones only, minus some. The sample includes roughly 150,000 clones, approximately 70% of them seen just once. Sequenced: PBMCs. Every receptor here comes from a woman aged 60-75 years in good health and CMV-seropositive.

The V and J genes are TRBV5-4 and TRBJ2-1; 10 bases map to TRBD2. The CDR3 contains 15 residues. Germline V gives CDR1 SGHNT, CDR2 YYREEE (reference sequence). The V and J ends lost 0 bases and 8 bases, in that order; junction bases with no gene match: 5. The CDR3 loop is CASSLGLAGVYEQFF. The CDR3 region has the DNA TGTGCCAGCAGCTTGGGGCTAGCGGGAGTGTATGAGCAGTTCTTC.

V and J are TRBV19 and TRBJ1-2; 8 bases are a match to TRBD1. This CDR3 comprises 15 residues. Germline V CDR1 and CDR2: LNHDA, SQIVND (reference sequence). The V segment lost 4 bases and the J segment 2 bases; nucleotides outside the gene matches: 6. The CDR3 DNA reads TGTGCCAGTAGTACCTACGGACAGGGAAACTATGGCTACACCTTC. It translates to CASSTYGQGNYGYTF.

This rearrangement joins TRBV6-5 to TRBJ2-5; D is perhaps TRBD2 (5 bases). Germline V lookup: CDR1 MNHEY, CDR2 SVGAGI. The CDR3 contains 15 residues. Trimming took 0 bases from V and 5 from J, leaving 13 bases between them. CDR3 sequence reads: CASSYSGARGETQYF. CDR3 DNA: TGTGCCAGCAGTTACTCGGGAGCCCGAGGGGAGACCCAGTACTTC.

This chain links TRBV6-6 with TRBJ2-7; D is uncertain. The germline gives CDR1 MNHNY, CDR2 SVGAGI (reference sequence). V was cut by 7 bases and J by 0 bases, with 13 bases left in between. CDR3 size: 14 residues. CDR3 DNA: TGTGCCAGCAAGCTAGACGGCAGCTCCTACGAGCAGTACTTC. As protein: CASKLDGSSYEQYF.

In its sample, this clone was seen once. The chain couples TRBV7-9 to TRBJ1-5; D is perhaps TRBD1 (5 bases). V lost 5 bases and J 2 bases, leaving 22 bases between the germline ends. Germline CDR1 SEHNR, CDR2 FQNEAQ (reference sequence). The length of the CDR3 is 18 residues. CDR3 DNA: TGTGCCAGCAGCCGCGGACGGGAACGGTCGGGGGGCAATCAGCCCCAGCATTTT. Translating it yields CASSRGRERSGGNQPQHF.

The chain has TRBV27 and TRBJ1-2; D possibly corresponds to TRBD1 (5 bases). Germline CDR1 is MNHEY and CDR2 is SMNVEV (reference sequence). Trimming shortened V by 5 bases and J by 8 bases, and 18 bases separated the two germline ends. The CDR3 consists of 14 residues. The CDR3 sequence is CASSPGQKVVGYTF. The DNA for the CDR3 is TGTGCCAGCAGTCCCGGACAAAAGGTAGTCGGCTACACCTTC.

The rearrangement links TRBV4-2 to TRBJ2-7; weak D call: TRBD1 (6 bases). CDR3 length: 16 residues. The germline gives CDR1 LGHNA, CDR2 YNFKEQ. Deletions cut 1 base from V and 5 bases from J, with 18 bases between. This chain's CDR3 is CASSQVEFDRHHEQYF. The CDR3 nucleotides are TGTGCCAGCAGCCAAGTTGAATTTGACAGGCACCACGAGCAGTACTTC.

The chain links TRBV7-8 to TRBJ2-7; 10 bases are shared with TRBD2. The CDR3 is 15 amino acids. V lost 1 base, J lost 3 bases, and 3 bases stayed unmatched. CDR1 SGHVS and CDR2 FQNEAQ come from the germline V gene. The CDR3 DNA is TGTGCCAGCAGCTTAGGGACTAGCGGTCTCTACGAGCAGTACTTC. This sequence encodes CASSLGTSGLYEQYF.

The chain carries TRBV25-1 and TRBJ2-5; D call uncertain. Germline-derived CDR1 and CDR2 are MGHDK and SYGVNS. This CDR3 has 13 residues. V lost 5 bases to trimming and J lost 6 bases, with 13 bases between them. CDR3 sequence reads: CASSRPALKTQYF. The CDR3 bases are TGTGCCAGCAGTCGGCCAGCGCTGAAGACCCAGTACTTC.

The rearrangement links TRBV30 to TRBJ1-2, with D maybe TRBD1 (6 bases). The CDR3 consists of 14 residues. Germline CDR1 reads GTSNPN; CDR2 reads SVGIG (reference sequence). The V and J ends lost 2 bases and 7 bases respectively, with 17 bases between them. The CDR3 DNA reads TGTGCCTGGAGTATTGGACAGCGGACATTTGGCTACACCTTC. Amino acids: CAWSIGQRTFGYTF.

CDR3 sequence: CASSRAGTGYTEAFF. The CDR3 DNA follows: TGTGCCAGCAGTAGAGCCGGGACAGGGTACACTGAAGCTTTCTTT. V is TRBV28 and J is TRBJ1-1; 9 nucleotides line up with TRBD1. CDR1 is MDHEN and CDR2 is SYDVKM in the germline V gene. The CDR3 has 15 residues. Trimming at V came to 5 bases and at J to 3 bases, leaving 7 bases not matched to a gene.

V usage is TRBV21-1 and J usage is TRBJ1-5; the DNA was not used to check the table's D call, TRBD1. TRBV21-1 is listed as a pseudogene. This CDR3 is 15 amino acids long. The CDR3 nucleotides read TGTGCCAGCAGCAAACAGGCAGTTAGCAATCAGCCCCAGCATTTT. It codes for CASSKQAVSNQPQHF.

The chain joins TRBV27 to TRBJ2-1; D is undetermined. V lost 8 bases, J lost 5 bases, and 10 bases lay in between. Germline CDR1 MNHEY, CDR2 SMNVEV (reference sequence). This CDR3 is 12 amino acids long. In DNA form, the CDR3 reads TGTGCCAGCGGGCGCGTACACAATGAGCAGTTCTTC. It yields the protein CASGRVHNEQFF.

This rearrangement joins TRBV7-9 to TRBJ2-5, with 11 bases matching TRBD2. CDR1 is SEHNR, CDR2 FQNEAQ, per germline (reference sequence). V was clipped by 2 bases and J by 4 bases; unmatched bases: 15. CDR3 length: 19 amino acids. The CDR3 DNA sequence: TGTGCCAGCAGCTTATTCCTAGCGGGAGGCGGATCTTATAGAGAGACCCAGTACTTC. It encodes CASSLFLAGGGSYRETQYF.

The V and J genes are TRBV2 and TRBJ2-1, with TRBD1 matching 8 bases. The length of the CDR3 is 15 residues. Germline CDR1 reads SNHLY; CDR2 reads FYNNEI. V was clipped by 6 bases and J by 15 bases; unmatched bases: 19. For the CDR3, the DNA is TGTGCCAGCAGCCTTCAGACAGGGGTAATCCAGGGGGTGTTCTTC. Residues: CASSLQTGVIQGVFF.

There are a few counts of this clone. This chain links TRBV28 with TRBJ2-1; 8 bases fit TRBD2. From germline, CDR1 is MDHEN and CDR2 SYDVKM. The ends lost 8 bases at V and 5 bases at J; junction bases unmatched: 5. The length of the CDR3 is 13 residues. For the CDR3, the DNA is TGTGCCAGCTCCACCGGGAGGGACAATGAGCAGTTCTTC. Amino acid sequence: CASSTGRDNEQFF.

This rearrangement joins TRBV29-1 to TRBJ1-2; perhaps TRBD1 as D (6 bases). Trimming stripped 6 bases from V and 1 base from J, with 12 bases between. The CDR3 runs to 13 residues. Germline CDR1 reads SQVTM; CDR2 reads ANQGSEA. The CDR3 region has the DNA TGCAGCGTCTCGGGGGGCGTTAACTATGGCTACACCTTC. Its translation: CSVSGGVNYGYTF.

The gene calls are TRBV14 and TRBJ1-1; a weak D match, TRBD1 (6 bases). The CDR3 runs 19 residues. The germline gives CDR1 SGHDN, CDR2 FVKESK. Trimming took off 7 bases at V and 4 bases at J, with 31 bases between the two ends. The CDR3 reads CASTHTRGYSSELLTEAFF. CDR3 DNA: TGTGCCAGCACACACACCAGGGGCTACTCGTCTGAACTCCTCACTGAAGCTTTCTTT.

This clone was counted only a few times. The rearrangement links TRBV29-1 to TRBJ2-1; TRBD2 agrees at 9 bases. Trimming at V came to 5 bases and at J to 8 bases, leaving 4 bases not matched to a gene. Germline CDR1 reads SQVTM; CDR2 reads ANQGSEA. The CDR3 has 12 residues. The CDR3 DNA sequence: TGCAGCGTTATTAGCGGGAGCTATGAGCAGTTCTTC. This codes for CSVISGSYEQFF.

This chain links TRBV6-1 with TRBJ1-1; the match to TRBD1 covers 8 bases. This CDR3 comprises 13 residues. With 5 bases clipped from V and 6 bases from J, the junction kept 5 bases outside the gene matches. Germline V gives CDR1 MNHNS, CDR2 SASEGT. The DNA for the CDR3 is TGTGCCAGCAGTAAGACAGGGGTAGCTGAAGCTTTCTTT. Its protein product is CASSKTGVAEAFF.

The chain recombines TRBV2 with TRBJ1-2; D ambiguous. From germline, CDR1 is SNHLY and CDR2 FYNNEI. Trimming took off 11 bases at V and 8 bases at J, with 18 bases between the two ends. The CDR3 is 12 residues long. The CDR3 loop is CAHQPSRGGYTF. CDR3 nucleotide sequence: TGTGCCCACCAGCCATCCCGAGGGGGCTACACCTTC.

This clone was seen only once. Here the CDR3 DNA reads TGTGCCAGCAGCACTAGGACAGTTTCCTACGAGCAGTACTTC. It specifies CASSTRTVSYEQYF. The chain carries TRBV5-8 and TRBJ2-7; tentative D call: TRBD1 (6 bases). The CDR3 is 14 residues long. The V end was cut by 4 bases, the J end by 1 base, with 12 bases between. Germline CDR1 reads SGHTS; CDR2 reads YDEGEE.

The chain couples TRBV5-1 to TRBJ2-2, with 11 bases that match TRBD1. Trimming took 4 bases from V and 4 from J; bases not matched to a gene: 6. Per germline, CDR1 SGHRS and CDR2 YFSETQ. The CDR3 is 16 residues long. This CDR3 is CASSRRDRGTTGELFF. Written as DNA, the CDR3 is TGCGCCAGCAGCCGCAGGGACAGGGGGACCACCGGGGAGCTGTTTTTT.

A single count supports this clone. V and J are TRBV7-9 and TRBJ1-4; weak D call: TRBD1 (5 bases). The V end was cut by 8 bases, the J end by 1 base, with 11 bases between. From germline, CDR1 is SEHNR and CDR2 FQNEAQ (reference sequence). The length of the CDR3 is 14 residues. This CDR3 is CASSERGTNEKLFF. CDR3 sequence (DNA): TGTGCCAGCTCCGAAAGGGGAACTAATGAAAAACTGTTTTTT. Variable domain in full (rest from reference TRBV7-9 and TRBJ1-4): DTGVSQNPRHKITKRGQNVTFRCDPISEHNRLYWYRQTLGQGPEFLTYFQNEAQLEKSRLLSDRFSAERPKGSFSTLEIQRTEQGDSAMYLCASSERGTNEKLFFGSGTQLSVL.